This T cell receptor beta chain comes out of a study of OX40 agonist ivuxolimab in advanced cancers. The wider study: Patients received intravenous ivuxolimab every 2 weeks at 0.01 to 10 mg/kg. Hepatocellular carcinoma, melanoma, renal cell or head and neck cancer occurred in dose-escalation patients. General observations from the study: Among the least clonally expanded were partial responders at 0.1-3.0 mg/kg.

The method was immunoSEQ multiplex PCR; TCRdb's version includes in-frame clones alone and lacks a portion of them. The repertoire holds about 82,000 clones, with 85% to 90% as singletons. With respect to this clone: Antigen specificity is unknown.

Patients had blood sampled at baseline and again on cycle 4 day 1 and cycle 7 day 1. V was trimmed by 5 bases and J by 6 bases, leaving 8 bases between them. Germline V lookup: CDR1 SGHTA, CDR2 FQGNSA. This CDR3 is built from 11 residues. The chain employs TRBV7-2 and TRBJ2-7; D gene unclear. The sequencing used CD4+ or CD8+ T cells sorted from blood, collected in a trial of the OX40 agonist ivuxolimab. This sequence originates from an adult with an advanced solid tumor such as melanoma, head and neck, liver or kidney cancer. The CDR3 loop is CASSVQLEQYF. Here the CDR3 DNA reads TGTGCCAGCAGCGTACAACTCGAGCAGTACTTC.